Following are 26 T cell receptor beta chains from one sample sequenced in a study of monozygotic twins with inflammatory bowel disease. TCRdb reanalyzed the 5' RACE reads and collapses them to one entry per CDR3 protein, without DNA. In all, the sample yields 400,000 or so distinct CDR3 sequences. The sample was blood. All receptors come from a human donor with ulcerative colitis or Crohn's disease, or a healthy co-twin of an affected twin (not recorded which).

This chain links TRBV12-3 or TRBV12-4 with TRBJ2-6; without DNA, the TCRdb call of TRBD1 cannot be checked. This CDR3 has 18 amino acids. The CDR3: CASSFGTAHSAGANVLTF.

The gene calls are TRBV7-3 and TRBJ2-1; no DNA is available, so the TRBD2 call from TCRdb remains unchecked. In germline, CDR1 is SGHTA, CDR2 FQGTGA. The CDR3 runs 15 residues. The CDR3 protein is CASSSTGLAANEQFF.

This chain links TRBV7-9 with TRBJ1-5. There are 13 residues in the CDR3. The germline gives CDR1 SEHNR, CDR2 FQNEAQ (reference sequence). CDR3 amino acids: CASSSQRNQPQHF.

This chain joins TRBV4-2 and TRBJ2-2; TCRdb calls TRBD1, which cannot be checked without DNA. The CDR3 sequence is 17 residues long. CDR1 and CDR2 (germline): LGHNA, YNFKEQ. CDR3 loop: CASSQERRGANTGELFF.

The V gene is TRBV12-3 or TRBV12-4, the J gene TRBJ2-1. The CDR3 covers 12 residues. The CDR3 sequence is CASSLYDNEQFF.

The chain employs TRBV29-1 and TRBJ2-1. This CDR3 contains 12 residues. In germline, CDR1 is SQVTM, CDR2 ANQGSEA. CDR3 in amino acids: CSVLASSNEQFF.

The chain is built from TRBV18 and TRBJ2-7; no DNA is available, so the TRBD2 call from TCRdb remains unchecked. Germline-derived CDR1 and CDR2 are KGHSH and LQKENI. This CDR3 is built from 12 residues. The CDR3 sequence: CASSPSPYEQCF.

V is TRBV5-1 and J is TRBJ1-2; the TCRdb call, TRBD1, lacks DNA for checking. In germline, CDR1 is SGHRS, CDR2 YFSETQ. This CDR3 has 12 residues. This chain's CDR3 is CASSFDRYGYTF. The full variable domain, with the rest looked up from reference TRBV5-1 and TRBJ1-2, is KAGVTQTPRYLIKTRGQQVTLSCSPISGHRSVSWYQQTPGQGLQFLFEYFSETQRNKGNFPGRFSGRQFSNSRSEMNVSTLELGDSALYLCASSFDRYGYTFGSGTRLTVV.

V and J are TRBV7-9 and TRBJ1-1; TCRdb outputs TRBD1, but without DNA this stays unchecked. Germline V CDR1 and CDR2: SEHNR, FQNEAQ (reference sequence). The CDR3 consists of 14 residues. The CDR3 reads CASSLGRDTTEAFF.

V usage is TRBV13 and J usage is TRBJ2-7. The CDR3 has 13 amino acids. Germline assignment: CDR1 PRHDT and CDR2 FYEKMQ (reference sequence). CDR3 protein: CASSPKTSYEQYF.

This chain joins TRBV7-9 and TRBJ1-3; the TCRdb call, TRBD1, lacks DNA for checking. The V gene's germline CDR1 is SEHNR and CDR2 FQNEAQ (reference sequence). This CDR3 spans 15 amino acids. The CDR3 spells CASSLTAISGNTIYF.

V usage is TRBV19 and J usage is TRBJ1-5; absent DNA, TCRdb's TRBD1 call cannot be checked. The CDR3 has 14 amino acids. Germline V gene sequence: CDR1 LNHDA, CDR2 SQIVND (reference sequence). CDR3: CATASQGGSEPQHF.

The rearrangement links TRBV12-3 or TRBV12-4 to TRBJ1-6; TCRdb's assignment of TRBD1 cannot be checked, as there is no DNA. This CDR3 has 14 amino acids. The CDR3 here is CASRQTGRGSPLHF.

This CDR3 is CSVISGANVLTF. This rearrangement joins TRBV29-1 to TRBJ2-6. The CDR3 is 12 amino acids. CDR1 is SQVTM and CDR2 is ANQGSEA in the germline V gene.

This chain links TRBV5-1 with TRBJ1-1; absent DNA, TCRdb's TRBD1 call cannot be checked. Germline values: CDR1 SGHRS, CDR2 YFSETQ. The CDR3 extends over 15 amino acids. The CDR3 protein is CASSKGQGVDTEAFF.

The chain has TRBV29-1 and TRBJ1-2. The CDR3 is made up of 11 amino acids. The germline V gene has CDR1 SQVTM and CDR2 ANQGSEA. The CDR3 sequence is CSVEYGDGYTF.

The CDR3: CASSLRQAMNTGELFF. V and J are TRBV3-1 and TRBJ2-2; TCRdb indicates TRBD1, and absent DNA this call remains unverified. This CDR3 spans 16 amino acids. CDR1 is LGHDT, CDR2 YNNKEL, per germline (reference sequence).

The rearrangement joins TRBV2 to TRBJ2-1; TCRdb returns TRBD2, unconfirmable since there is no DNA. The CDR3 runs 16 residues. Germline assignment: CDR1 SNHLY and CDR2 FYNNEI. CDR3 residues: CASSPRLARPYNEQFF.

The V call is TRBV15, the J call TRBJ2-7; TCRdb's D gene call, TRBD1, goes unchecked for lack of DNA. Germline V gene sequence: CDR1 LNHNV, CDR2 YYDKDF (reference sequence). The CDR3 is made up of 15 amino acids. CDR3 sequence: CATSRGQRTYYEQYF.

The chain couples TRBV24-1 to TRBJ2-4; TCRdb's assignment of TRBD2 cannot be checked, as there is no DNA. Germline values: CDR1 KGHDR, CDR2 SFDVKD. CDR3 size: 13 residues. CDR3 protein: CATSARTGGIQYF.

The chain recombines TRBV4-1 with TRBJ2-4; checking the TCRdb D call of TRBD2 is not possible without DNA. The CDR3 totals 18 residues. Per the germline V gene, CDR1 is MGHRA and CDR2 is YSYEKL. CDR3 loop: CASSPGLAGGTAKNIQYF.

The chain recombines TRBV5-1 with TRBJ1-1; without DNA, the TCRdb call of TRBD1 cannot be checked. The germline CDR1 and CDR2 sequences are SGHRS and YFSETQ. This CDR3 comprises 16 residues. This CDR3 reads CASSLSGQAMNTEAFF.

The V gene is TRBV10-3, the J gene TRBJ2-3; TCRdb's D gene call, TRBD2, goes unchecked for lack of DNA. Per the germline V gene, CDR1 is ENHRY and CDR2 is SYGVKD. CDR3 length: 15 residues. CDR3 region: CAISDEVPTSATQYF.

CDR3 in amino acids: CASSQVDRTGELFF. The chain combines TRBV4-1 with TRBJ2-2. Germline V gene lookup returns CDR1 MGHRA and CDR2 YSYEKL. This CDR3 contains 14 residues.

This chain uses TRBV5-4 with TRBJ1-1. The V gene's germline CDR1 is SGHNT and CDR2 YYREEE (reference sequence). The CDR3 covers 13 residues. The CDR3 loop reads CASTLDRNTEAFF.

The J gene is TRBJ2-5, the V gene TRBV5-6. Germline V CDR1 and CDR2: SGHDT, YYEEEE. CDR3 length: 13 residues. The CDR3 loop is CASSLGYQETQYF.